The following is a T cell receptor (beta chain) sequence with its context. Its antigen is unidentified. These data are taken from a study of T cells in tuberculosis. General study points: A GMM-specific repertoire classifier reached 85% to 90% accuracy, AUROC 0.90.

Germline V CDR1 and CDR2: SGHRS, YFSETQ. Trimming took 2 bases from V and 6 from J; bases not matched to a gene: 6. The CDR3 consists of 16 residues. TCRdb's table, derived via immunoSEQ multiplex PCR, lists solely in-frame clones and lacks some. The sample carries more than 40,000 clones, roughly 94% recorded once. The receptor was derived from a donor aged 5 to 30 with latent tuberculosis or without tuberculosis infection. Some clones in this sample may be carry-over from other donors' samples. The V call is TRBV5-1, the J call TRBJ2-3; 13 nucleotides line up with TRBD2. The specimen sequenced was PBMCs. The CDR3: CASSLGLAGAYDTQYF. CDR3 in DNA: TGCGCCAGCAGCTTAGGACTAGCGGGAGCGTACGATACGCAGTATTTT.